Listed below are T cell receptor beta chains from one sample, sequenced in a study of memory CD4+ T cells and cytomegalovirus serostatus. Assay: immunoSEQ multiplex PCR; the TCRdb copy retains only in-frame clones and omits some. This sample yields about 82,000 clones, of which around 80% are seen a single time; around 0.73% belongs to the top ten. The sequencing input was memory CD4+ T cells from blood. Receptors were obtained from an adult in good health and CMV-seronegative. Both conserved end residues are part of each CDR3. D genes are given only for firm matches. Clone size is given for some rows only: seen once, a few or many times, or a class if the clone is expanded.

j_call,d_call,clone_size,v_call,cdr3_aa,cdr3_nt
TRBJ1-2,TRBD1,-,TRBV7-9,CASSRQGSYGYTF,TGTGCCAGCAGTCGACAGGGGTCCTATGGCTACACCTTC
TRBJ1-4,-,many,TRBV20-1,CSVHPDEKLFF,TGCAGCGTCCACCCTGATGAAAAACTGTTTTTT
TRBJ1-4,-,-,TRBV30,CAWKPGSLTNEKLFF,TGTGCCTGGAAGCCAGGGAGTCTAACTAATGAAAAACTGTTTTTT
TRBJ1-6,TRBD1,few,TRBV19,CASRTGGGRGSPLHF,TGTGCCAGTCGGACAGGGGGCGGTCGTGGATCACCCCTCCACTTT
TRBJ1-2,TRBD1,-,TRBV7-2,CASSLAPGQNYGYTF,TGTGCCAGCAGCTTAGCTCCGGGACAGAACTATGGCTACACCTTC
TRBJ2-7,TRBD1,-,TRBV7-3,CASSLTPGGSYEQYF,TGTGCCAGCAGCTTAACGCCAGGGGGATCCTACGAGCAGTACTTC
TRBJ2-7,TRBD1,-,TRBV4-1,CASSQQAGQGGSYEQYF,TGCGCCAGCAGCCAACAGGCCGGACAGGGCGGCTCCTACGAGCAGTACTTC
TRBJ1-6,-,-,TRBV4-3,CASSQEGPAGMGNSPLHF,TGCGCCAGCAGCCAAGAGGGCCCTGCAGGGATGGGAAATTCACCCCTCCACTTT
TRBJ1-4,-,-,TRBV4-3,CASSQDLPFLGANEKLFF,TGCGCCAGCAGCCAAGATCTCCCCTTTCTGGGGGCTAATGAAAAACTGTTTTTT
TRBJ1-4,TRBD1,-,TRBV6-5,CASNWPATGKLFF,TGTGCCAGCAATTGGCCCGCGACAGGGAAACTGTTTTTT
TRBJ1-1,TRBD1,-,TRBV10-3,CAISESGWSGGNTEAFF,TGTGCCATCAGTGAGTCTGGCTGGTCAGGGGGGAACACTGAAGCTTTCTTT
TRBJ2-5,TRBD2,-,TRBV5-1,CASSLGLAGGQETQYF,TGCGCCAGCAGCTTGGGGCTAGCGGGGGGCCAAGAGACCCAGTACTTC
TRBJ2-7,TRBD1,once,TRBV5-1,CASSLGDRGSYEQYF,TGCGCCAGCAGCTTGGGAGACAGGGGATCCTACGAGCAGTACTTC
TRBJ1-2,-,-,TRBV6-5,CASSRTGTADGYTF,TGTGCCAGCAGTCGAACCGGGACCGCTGACGGCTACACCTTC
TRBJ1-2,-,-,TRBV2,CASTKGRSGGYTF,TGTGCCAGCACCAAGGGACGCTCAGGGGGCTACACCTTC
TRBJ1-2,-,-,TRBV10-3,CAIGVVNGYTF,TGTGCCATAGGGGTAGTTAATGGCTACACCTTC
TRBJ1-1,-,-,TRBV7-2,CASIWHRLNTEAFF,TGTGCCAGCATATGGCACAGGCTAAACACTGAAGCTTTCTTT
TRBJ1-6,-,-,TRBV27,CASSFTTPRGPYNSPLHF,TGTGCCAGCAGTTTCACCACGCCCAGGGGTCCTTATAATTCACCCCTCCACTTT